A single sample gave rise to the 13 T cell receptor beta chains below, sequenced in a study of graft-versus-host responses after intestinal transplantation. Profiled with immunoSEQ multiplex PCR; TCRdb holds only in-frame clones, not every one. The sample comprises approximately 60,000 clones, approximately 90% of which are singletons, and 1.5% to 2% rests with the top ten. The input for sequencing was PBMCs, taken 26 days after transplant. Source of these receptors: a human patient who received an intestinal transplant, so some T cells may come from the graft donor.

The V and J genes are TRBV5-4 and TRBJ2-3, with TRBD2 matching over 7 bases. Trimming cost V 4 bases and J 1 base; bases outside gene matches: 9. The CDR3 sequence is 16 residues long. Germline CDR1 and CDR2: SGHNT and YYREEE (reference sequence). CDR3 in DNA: TGTGCCAGCAGCCCGTTAACTAGCGCTGGCACAGATACGCAGTATTTT. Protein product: CASSPLTSAGTDTQYF. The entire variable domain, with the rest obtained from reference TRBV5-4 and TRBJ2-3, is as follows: ETGVTQSPTHLIKTRGQQVTLRCSSQSGHNTVSWYQQALGQGPQFIFQYYREEENGRGNFPPRFSGLQFPNYSSELNVNALELDDSALYLCASSPLTSAGTDTQYFGPGTRLTVL.

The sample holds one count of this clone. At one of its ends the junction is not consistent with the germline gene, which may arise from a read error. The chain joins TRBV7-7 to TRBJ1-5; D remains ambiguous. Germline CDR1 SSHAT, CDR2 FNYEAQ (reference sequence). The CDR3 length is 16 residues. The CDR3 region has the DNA TGTGCTAGCAGCTTAGCGGAACGGAGAGAGAATCAGCCCCAGCATTTT. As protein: CASSLAERRENQPQHF.

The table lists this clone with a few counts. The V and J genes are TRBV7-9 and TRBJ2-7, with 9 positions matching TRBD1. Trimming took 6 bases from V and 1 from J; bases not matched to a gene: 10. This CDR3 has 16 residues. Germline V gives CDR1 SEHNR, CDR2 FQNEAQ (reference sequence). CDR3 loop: CASSPKVGQGSYEQYF. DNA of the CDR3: TGTGCCAGCAGTCCGAAGGTGGGACAGGGATCCTACGAGCAGTACTTC.

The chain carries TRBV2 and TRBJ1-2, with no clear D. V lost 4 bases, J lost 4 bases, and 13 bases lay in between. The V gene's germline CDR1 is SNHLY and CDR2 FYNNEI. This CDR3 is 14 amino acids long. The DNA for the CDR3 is TGTGCCAGCAGTGTTGCCCGCGGCCCCTATGGCTACACCTTC. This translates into CASSVARGPYGYTF.

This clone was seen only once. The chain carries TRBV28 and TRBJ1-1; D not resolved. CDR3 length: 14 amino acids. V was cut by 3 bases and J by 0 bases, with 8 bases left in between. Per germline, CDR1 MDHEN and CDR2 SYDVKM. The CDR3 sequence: CASSLLALNTEAFF. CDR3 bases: TGTGCCAGCAGTTTGTTAGCCCTGAACACTGAAGCTTTCTTT.

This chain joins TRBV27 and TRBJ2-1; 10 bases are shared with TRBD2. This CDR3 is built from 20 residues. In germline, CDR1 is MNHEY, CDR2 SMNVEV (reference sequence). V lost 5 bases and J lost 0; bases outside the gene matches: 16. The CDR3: CASSLAFSPSGRSSYNEQFF. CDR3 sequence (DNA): TGTGCCAGCAGTCTAGCCTTCTCCCCTAGCGGGAGAAGCTCCTACAATGAGCAGTTCTTC.

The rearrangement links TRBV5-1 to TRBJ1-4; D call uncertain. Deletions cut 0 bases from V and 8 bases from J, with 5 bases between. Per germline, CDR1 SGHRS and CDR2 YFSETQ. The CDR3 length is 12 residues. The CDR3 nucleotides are TGCGCCAGCAGCTTGGCCGGGGAAAAACTGTTTTTT. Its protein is CASSLAGEKLFF. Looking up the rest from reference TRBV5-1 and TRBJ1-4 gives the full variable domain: KAGVTQTPRYLIKTRGQQVTLSCSPISGHRSVSWYQQTPGQGLQFLFEYFSETQRNKGNFPGRFSGRQFSNSRSEMNVSTLELGDSALYLCASSLAGEKLFFGSGTQLSVL.

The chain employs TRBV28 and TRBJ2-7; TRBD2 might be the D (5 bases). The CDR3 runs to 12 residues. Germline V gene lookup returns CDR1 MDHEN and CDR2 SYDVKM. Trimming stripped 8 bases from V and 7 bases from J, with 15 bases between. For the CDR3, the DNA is TGTGCCAGCGGACCTACCCCGGGGGAGCAGTACTTC. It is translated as CASGPTPGEQYF.

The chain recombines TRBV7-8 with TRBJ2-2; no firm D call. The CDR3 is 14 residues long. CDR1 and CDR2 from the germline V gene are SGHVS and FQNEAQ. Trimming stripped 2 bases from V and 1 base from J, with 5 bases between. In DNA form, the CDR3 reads TGTGCCAGCAGCTTACTCCGGAACACCGGGGAGCTGTTTTTT. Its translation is CASSLLRNTGELFF.

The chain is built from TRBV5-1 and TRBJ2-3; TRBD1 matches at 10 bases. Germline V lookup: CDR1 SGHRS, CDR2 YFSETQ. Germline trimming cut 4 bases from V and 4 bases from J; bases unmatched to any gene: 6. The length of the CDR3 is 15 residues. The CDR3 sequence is CASSGTGDSADTQYF. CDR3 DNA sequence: TGCGCCAGCAGCGGGACAGGGGACTCAGCAGATACGCAGTATTTT.

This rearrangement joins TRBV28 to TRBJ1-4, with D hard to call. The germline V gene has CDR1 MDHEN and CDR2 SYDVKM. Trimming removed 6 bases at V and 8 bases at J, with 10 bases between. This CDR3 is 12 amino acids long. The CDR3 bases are TGTGCCAGCAGCTCACCGGGGGAAAAACTGTTTTTT. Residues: CASSSPGEKLFF.

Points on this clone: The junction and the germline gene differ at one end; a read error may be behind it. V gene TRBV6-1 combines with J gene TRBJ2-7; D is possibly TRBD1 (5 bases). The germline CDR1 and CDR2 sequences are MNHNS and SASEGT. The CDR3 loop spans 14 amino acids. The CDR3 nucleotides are TGTGCCAGCAGCGAAGACAGTTCGGACTACGAGCAGTACTTC. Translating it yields CASSEDSSDYEQYF.

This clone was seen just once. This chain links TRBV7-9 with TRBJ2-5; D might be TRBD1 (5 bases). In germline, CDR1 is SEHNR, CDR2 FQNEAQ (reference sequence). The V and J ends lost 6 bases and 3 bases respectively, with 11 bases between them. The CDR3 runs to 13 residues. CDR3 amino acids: CASSPGHEETQYF. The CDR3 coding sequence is TGTGCCAGCAGTCCCGGACACGAAGAGACCCAGTACTTC.